This T cell receptor beta chain was sequenced during a study of T cell responses to AZD1222 COVID-19 vaccine. Study-wide findings and caveats: Donors were largely white British and mainly female; clonal diversity was possibly underestimated.

Sequencing was performed with immunoSEQ multiplex PCR; in TCRdb, only in-frame clones are kept and a portion is missing. The sample records about 120,000 clones, roughly 87% being singletons. As concerns this clone: Its antigen is not identified.

J was trimmed by 1 base and V by 10 bases; bases with no gene match: 8. The length of the CDR3 is 16 residues. Germline V gene sequence: CDR1 ENHRY, CDR2 SYGVKD. The source is an adult who received the AZD1222 COVID-19 vaccine. This chain links TRBV10-3 with TRBJ2-1, with 12 bases fitting TRBD2. The material sequenced was peripheral blood, taken 28 days after the second AZD1222 dose. The CDR3 region is CATSGTSGLSYNEQFF. The CDR3 nucleotides are TGTGCCACAAGCGGGACTAGCGGGCTTTCCTACAATGAGCAGTTCTTC.